Reported below is one T cell receptor (beta chain). Antigen: not known. The sample is drawn from a study of T cell responses to AZD1222 COVID-19 vaccine. Measured with immunoSEQ multiplex PCR; TCRdb has only the in-frame clones, and not every one. The sample carries about 55,000 clones, roughly 85% recorded once. Germline assignment: CDR1 LGHNA and CDR2 YNFKEQ. The CDR3 has 13 residues. V lost 8 bases, J lost 3 bases, and 10 bases lay in between. Study results and limitations: Donors in the cohort were predominantly white British and more often female, and clonal diversity was possibly underestimated.

Sequencing was performed on peripheral blood, taken on day 0 of AZD1222 vaccination. This receptor was identified in an adult in good health. V is TRBV4-2 and J is TRBJ1-4, with D tentatively TRBD1 (6 bases). The CDR3 bases are TGTGCCAGCGGGGGGCTGTCTAATGAAAAACTGTTTTTT. Translation gives CASGGLSNEKLFF.